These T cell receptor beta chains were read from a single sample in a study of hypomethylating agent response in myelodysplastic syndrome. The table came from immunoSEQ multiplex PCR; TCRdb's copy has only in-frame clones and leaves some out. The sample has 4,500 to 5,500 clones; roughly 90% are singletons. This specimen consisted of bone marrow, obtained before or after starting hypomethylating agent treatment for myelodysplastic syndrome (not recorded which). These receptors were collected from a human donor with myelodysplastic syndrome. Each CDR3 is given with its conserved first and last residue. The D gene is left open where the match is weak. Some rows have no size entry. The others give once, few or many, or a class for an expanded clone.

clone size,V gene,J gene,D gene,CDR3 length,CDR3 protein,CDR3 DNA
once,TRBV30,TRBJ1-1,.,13,CAWSADLSTEAFF,TGTGCCTGGAGTGCAGATCTCTCGACTGAAGCTTTCTTT
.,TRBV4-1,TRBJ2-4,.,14,CASTPRGMGNIQYF,TGCGCCAGCACCCCCAGGGGTATGGGAAACATTCAGTACTTC
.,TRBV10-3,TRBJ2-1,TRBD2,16,CAISDGTSGTHNEQFF,TGTGCCATCAGTGATGGGACTAGCGGGACCCACAATGAGCAGTTCTTC
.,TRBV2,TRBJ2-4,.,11,CASTETDIQYF,TGTGCCAGCACGGAGACTGACATTCAGTACTTC
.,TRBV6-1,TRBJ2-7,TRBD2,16,CASSEAYGRDPREQYF,TGTGCCAGCAGTGAAGCTTACGGGAGGGACCCACGCGAGCAGTACTTC
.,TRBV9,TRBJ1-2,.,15,CASSPSIGTQGGYTF,TGTGCCAGCAGCCCATCCATCGGGACCCAGGGTGGCTACACCTTC
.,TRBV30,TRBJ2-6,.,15,CAWGDSSSGANVLTF,TGTGCCTGGGGGGACTCAAGCTCTGGGGCCAACGTCCTGACTTTC
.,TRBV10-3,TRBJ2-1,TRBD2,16,CAIMPASGFSYNEQFF,TGTGCCATCATGCCGGCTAGCGGGTTCTCCTACAATGAGCAGTTCTTC
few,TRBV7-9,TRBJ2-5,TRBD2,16,CASSGGLAGLEETQYF,TGTGCCAGCAGCGGCGGACTAGCGGGACTAGAAGAGACCCAGTACTTC
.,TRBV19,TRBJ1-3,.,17,CASSINRAPRSGNTIYF,TGTGCCAGTAGTATCAATAGGGCCCCACGTTCTGGAAACACCATATATTTT
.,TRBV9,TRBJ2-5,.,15,CASSGGTSKQETQYF,TGTGCCAGCAGCGGAGGGACTTCAAAACAAGAGACCCAGTACTTC
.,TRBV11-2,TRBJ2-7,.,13,CASSLEPPYEQYF,TGTGCCAGCAGCTTAGAACCCCCCTACGAGCAGTACTTC
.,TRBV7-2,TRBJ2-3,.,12,CASSLVGDTQYF,TGTGCCAGCAGCTTAGTTGGCGATACGCAGTATTTT
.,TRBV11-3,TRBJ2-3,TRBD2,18,CASSFERTSGAGGDTQYF,TGTGCCAGCAGCTTCGAACGGACGTCAGGAGCGGGAGGAGATACGCAGTATTTT
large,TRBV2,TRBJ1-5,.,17,CASSEFPGLGSNQPQHF,TGTGCCAGCAGTGAATTCCCCGGGTTAGGCAGCAATCAGCCCCAGCATTTT
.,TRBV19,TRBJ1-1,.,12,CASSIKGREAFF,TGTGCCAGTAGTATTAAGGGCAGAGAAGCTTTCTTT
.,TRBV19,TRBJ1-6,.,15,CASSEGPRSNSPLHF,TGTGCCAGTAGTGAGGGACCGCGCAGTAATTCACCCCTCCACTTT
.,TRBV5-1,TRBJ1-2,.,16,CASRLGRDTGFYGYTF,TGCGCCAGCAGGCTTGGAAGGGATACAGGGTTCTATGGCTACACCTTC
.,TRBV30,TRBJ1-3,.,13,CAWRGEAGNTIYF,TGTGCCTGGAGGGGGGAGGCTGGAAACACCATATATTTT
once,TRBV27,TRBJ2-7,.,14,CASSYNSGVGEQYF,TGTGCCAGCAGTTATAACTCAGGGGTCGGCGAGCAGTACTTC
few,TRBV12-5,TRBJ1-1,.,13,CASTVQRNTEAFF,TGTGCTAGTACCGTTCAGCGGAACACTGAAGCTTTCTTT
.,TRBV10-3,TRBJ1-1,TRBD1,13,CAIRAGTGAEAFF,TGTGCCATCAGAGCCGGGACAGGGGCTGAAGCTTTCTTT
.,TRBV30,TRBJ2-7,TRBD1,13,CAWSPGTGDEQYF,TGTGCCTGGAGTCCCGGGACAGGGGACGAGCAGTACTTC
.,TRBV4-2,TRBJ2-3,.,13,CASSQGHTDTQYF,TGTGCCAGCAGCCAAGGCCACACAGATACGCAGTATTTT
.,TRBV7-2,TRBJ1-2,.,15,CASSLGRTAPNGYTF,TGTGCCAGCAGCTTAGGTAGGACAGCCCCGAATGGCTACACCTTC
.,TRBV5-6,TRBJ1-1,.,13,CASSLFRVHEAFF,TGTGCCAGCAGCTTATTCAGGGTTCATGAAGCTTTCTTT
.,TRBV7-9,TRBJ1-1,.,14,CASSLHGGNTEAFF,TGTGCCAGCAGCCTACACGGGGGTAACACTGAAGCTTTCTTT
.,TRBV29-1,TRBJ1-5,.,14,CSVSGGVGEQPQHF,TGCAGCGTTTCGGGGGGGGTCGGTGAGCAGCCCCAGCATTTT
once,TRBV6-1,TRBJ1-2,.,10,CASSEGGYTF,TGTGCCAGCAGTGAAGGGGGCTACACCTTC
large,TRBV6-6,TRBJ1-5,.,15,CASRLEGFSNQPQHF,TGTGCCAGCAGGCTAGAGGGTTTTAGCAATCAGCCCCAGCATTTT
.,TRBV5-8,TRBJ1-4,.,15,CASSPSGGSNEKLFF,TGTGCCAGCAGCCCGTCGGGGGGATCTAATGAAAAACTGTTTTTT
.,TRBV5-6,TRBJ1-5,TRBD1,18,CASSLSRQGGKSNQPQHF,TGTGCCAGCAGCTTGAGTCGACAGGGAGGCAAGAGCAATCAGCCCCAGCATTTT
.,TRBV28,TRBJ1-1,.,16,CASNPLAGGVSTEAFF,TGTGCCAGCAACCCCCTTGCCGGGGGGGTGAGCACTGAAGCTTTCTTT
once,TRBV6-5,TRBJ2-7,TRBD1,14,CASRAGTGSYEQYF,TGTGCCAGCCGGGCGGGGACAGGCTCCTACGAGCAGTACTTC
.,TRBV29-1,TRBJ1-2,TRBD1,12,CSVTGTEYGYTF,TGCAGCGTGACCGGGACAGAGTATGGCTACACCTTC
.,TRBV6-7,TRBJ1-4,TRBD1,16,CASSQNTGTGPKILFF,TGTGCCAGCAGTCAGAATACCGGGACAGGCCCTAAAATCCTGTTTTTT
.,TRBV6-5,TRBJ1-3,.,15,CASSYSGLSGNTIYF,TGTGCCAGCAGTTACTCTGGCCTTTCTGGAAACACCATATATTTT
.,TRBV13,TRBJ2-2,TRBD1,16,CASSLRQGYNTGELFF,TGTGCCAGCAGCCTAAGACAGGGTTACAACACCGGGGAGCTGTTTTTT
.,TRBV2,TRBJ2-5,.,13,CASRPPLVETQYF,TGTGCCAGCAGGCCGCCCTTGGTAGAGACCCAGTACTTC
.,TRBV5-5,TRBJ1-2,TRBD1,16,CASSLALGQEAYGYTF,TGTGCCAGCAGCTTGGCCCTGGGACAGGAGGCCTATGGCTACACCTTC
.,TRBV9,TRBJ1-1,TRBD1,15,CASSPRGQGSTEAFF,TGTGCCAGCAGCCCGCGGGGACAGGGAAGTACTGAAGCTTTCTTT
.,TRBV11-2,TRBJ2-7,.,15,CASTPDYRRTGEQYF,TGTGCCAGCACCCCGGACTACCGGAGAACGGGCGAGCAGTACTTC
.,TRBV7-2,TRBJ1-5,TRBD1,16,CASSSSGTGGNQPQHF,TGTGCCAGCAGTTCGTCCGGGACAGGGGGAAATCAGCCCCAGCATTTT
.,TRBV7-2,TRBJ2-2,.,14,CASSNDANTGELFF,TGTGCCAGCAGCAATGACGCGAACACCGGGGAGCTGTTTTTT
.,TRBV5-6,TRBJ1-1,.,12,CASSLARGEAFF,TGTGCCAGCAGCTTGGCCAGGGGTGAAGCTTTCTTT
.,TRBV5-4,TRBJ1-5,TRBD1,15,CASSSGGSLDQPQHF,TGTGCCAGCAGCTCAGGGGGTTCTTTGGATCAGCCCCAGCATTTT
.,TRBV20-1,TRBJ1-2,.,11,CSAQGLHGYTF,TGCAGTGCCCAGGGTTTGCATGGCTACACCTTC
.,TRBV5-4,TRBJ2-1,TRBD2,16,CASSYNGLAGVPEQFF,TGTGCCAGCAGCTACAATGGACTAGCGGGAGTCCCTGAGCAGTTCTTC
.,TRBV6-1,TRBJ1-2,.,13,CASRNVKGDGYTF,TGTGCCAGCAGGAACGTGAAGGGTGATGGCTACACCTTC
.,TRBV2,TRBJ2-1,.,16,CASSPTRRQDYNEQFF,TGTGCCAGCAGCCCCACCCGTCGACAGGACTACAATGAGCAGTTCTTC
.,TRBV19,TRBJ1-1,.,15,CASSSRGQRNTEAFF,TGTGCCAGTAGTTCCCGCGGACAGCGAAACACTGAAGCTTTCTTT
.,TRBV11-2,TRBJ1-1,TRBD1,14,CASNSGGGNTEAFF,TGTGCCAGCAACTCAGGGGGCGGGAACACTGAAGCTTTCTTT
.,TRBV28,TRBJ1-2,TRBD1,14,CAILSGGRDYGYTF,TGTGCCATACTATCAGGGGGAAGAGACTATGGCTACACCTTC
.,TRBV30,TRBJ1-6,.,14,CAWRGGRINSPLHF,TGTGCCTGGAGGGGGGGACGGATTAATTCACCCCTCCACTTT
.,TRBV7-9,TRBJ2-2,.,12,CASSLLAGELFF,TGTGCCAGCAGCTTGTTAGCCGGGGAGCTGTTTTTT
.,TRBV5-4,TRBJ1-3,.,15,CASSLDRNSGNTIYF,TGTGCCAGCAGCTTGGATCGAAACTCTGGAAACACCATATATTTT
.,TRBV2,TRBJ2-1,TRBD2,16,CASSTGTSGSVHEQFF,TGTGCCAGCAGTACAGGGACTAGCGGGAGTGTACATGAGCAGTTCTTC
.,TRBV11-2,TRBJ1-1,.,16,CASSLDTRQSVPEAFF,TGTGCCAGCAGCTTAGATACGAGACAATCCGTGCCTGAAGCTTTCTTT
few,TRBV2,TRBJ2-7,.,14,CASSEVGGSYEQYF,TGTGCCAGCAGTGAAGTTGGGGGCTCCTACGAGCAGTACTTC